This is a list of T cell receptor beta chains from one sample in a study of T cell changes during pregnancy in multiple sclerosis. The table came from immunoSEQ multiplex PCR; TCRdb's copy has only in-frame clones and leaves some out. This sample has tens of thousands of clones, with 92% found just once. The starting material was CD4+ T cells from peripheral blood mononuclear cells, obtained after pregnancy. The receptors originated from a female donor with multiple sclerosis, enrolled in a pregnancy study. The CDR3 runs from the conserved cysteine through the conserved F or W. A D gene is named only where the DNA matches it firmly. Some rows mark clone size as missing; the rest say once, few, many or name a class of expanded clone.

D	V	size	J	DNA	CDR3
TRBD1	TRBV19	-	TRBJ1-5	TGTGCCAGTAGTACCCCGGACAGGGGAGGATATAGCAATCAGCCCCAGCATTTT	CASSTPDRGGYSNQPQHF
-	TRBV11-2	-	TRBJ2-1	TGTGCCAGCAGCTTAGTTCGGACTGATGAGCAGTTCTTC	CASSLVRTDEQFF
TRBD1	TRBV11-2	-	TRBJ1-1	TGTGCCAGCAGACTAACAGGGGGCGCGAACACTGAAGCTTTCTTT	CASRLTGGANTEAFF
-	TRBV7-2	once	TRBJ1-4	TGTGCCAGCAGCCCCCAGACAGGACCGAATGAAAAACTGTTTTTT	CASSPQTGPNEKLFF
-	TRBV5-6	-	TRBJ1-1	TGTGCCAGCAGCTTGGACAGGATGAACACTGAAGCTTTCTTT	CASSLDRMNTEAFF
TRBD1	TRBV4-3	-	TRBJ2-7	TGCGCCAGCAGCCAGACCGGGACAGGGAGCAACGAGCAGTACTTC	CASSQTGTGSNEQYF
TRBD1	TRBV18	-	TRBJ1-3	TGTGCCAGCTCACCTCTGACAGGGGCTGGAAACACCATATATTTT	CASSPLTGAGNTIYF
-	TRBV2	-	TRBJ1-1	TGTGCCAGCAGTGAATGGGGGGGCCGGGACACTGAAGCTTTCTTT	CASSEWGGRDTEAFF
TRBD1	TRBV7-8	-	TRBJ1-1	TGTGCCAGCAGCCACCCGACAGGGGGGGTCCGAACTGAAGCTTTCTTT	CASSHPTGGVRTEAFF
-	TRBV29-1	once	TRBJ2-1	TGCAGCGTCGAACGGGGGGCCTCCTACAATGAGCAGTTCTTC	CSVERGASYNEQFF
-	TRBV4-2	-	TRBJ2-7	TGTGCCAGCAGACCCCTGGGGGGGGGACACTCCTACGAGCAGTACTTC	CASRPLGGGHSYEQYF
TRBD2	TRBV7-2	-	TRBJ2-3	TGTGCCAGCAGCAAGCGGGGGGGCCCAACAGATACGCAGTATTTT	CASSKRGGPTDTQYF
TRBD1	TRBV15	-	TRBJ1-2	TGTGCCACCAGCAGAGCTGAGGGGGCCTATGGCTACACCTTC	CATSRAEGAYGYTF
-	TRBV7-2	-	TRBJ1-6	TGTGCCAGCAGCTTAGGGGGGACGGGACTCCTGGGGTCACCCCTCCACTTT	CASSLGGTGLLGSPLHF
TRBD1	TRBV7-2	-	TRBJ1-5	TGTGCCAGCAGCCGGACAGGGGGCAATCAGCCCCAGCATTTT	CASSRTGGNQPQHF
-	TRBV15	once	TRBJ1-4	TGTGCCACCAGCAGAGATCCTACCATTCGAGGTAAAACCTTT	CATSRDPTIRGKTF
-	TRBV5-4	-	TRBJ2-1	TGTGCCAGCAGCCCGAGCCCCTCGCGAGAGGGAAATGAGCAGTTCTTC	CASSPSPSREGNEQFF
-	TRBV6-5	-	TRBJ2-2	TGTGCCAGCAGTTACGCGCAGGGGCCCACCGGGGAGCTGTTTTTT	CASSYAQGPTGELFF
-	TRBV5-4	-	TRBJ2-5	TGTGCCAGCAGCTCTCACGTGGGGGCCTTTGAGACCCAGTACTTC	CASSSHVGAFETQYF
TRBD1	TRBV7-2	-	TRBJ2-7	TGTGCCAGCAGCTCGGGACAGGGGGGCTCCTACGAGCAGTACTTC	CASSSGQGGSYEQYF
-	TRBV5-6	-	TRBJ1-2	TGTGCCAGCAGCGGGTACAGGGTTAACTATGGCTACACCTTC	CASSGYRVNYGYTF
-	TRBV28	-	TRBJ1-1	TGTGCCAGCAGTTTCAGAGGGACTGAAGCTTTCTTT	CASSFRGTEAFF
-	TRBV11-1	-	TRBJ1-6	TGTGCCAGCACCAGACAGAGTAATTCACCCCTCCACTTT	CASTRQSNSPLHF